This T cell receptor (beta chain) was sequenced in a study of blood T cells in healthy people across ages. Germline assignment: CDR1 SGHRS and CDR2 YFSETQ. V was shortened by 7 bases and J by 5 bases, with 19 bases between the two germline ends. There are 15 residues in the CDR3. The second PCR ran about 7 to 12 cycles with a sample-barcoded 5' primer and J-beta primers. Each cDNA molecule carried a tag from a template-switch adaptor that contained 12 random nucleotides. TCRdb independently ran MiXCR on the 5' RACE reads; one entry per CDR3 protein. Of hundreds of thousands of distinct CDR3 sequences detected, roughly 26% appear once; the ten largest clones hold 25% to 35%. Isolated PBMCs totaled at least 6.5 million in each sample. Extractions gave at least 6 micrograms of total RNA per sample. This clonotype was counted a few times.

This clonotype was sampled from a woman aged 70-85 years in good health. The specimen sequenced was blood. The chain recombines TRBV5-1 with TRBJ1-5; D may be TRBD1 (5 bases). CDR3 protein: CASRSDSGPYQPQHF. The CDR3 DNA follows: TGCGCCAGCCGGTCTGACAGTGGGCCTTATCAGCCCCAGCATTTT. The complete variable domain, with remaining parts taken from reference TRBV5-1 and TRBJ1-5, reads KAGVTQTPRYLIKTRGQQVTLSCSPISGHRSVSWYQQTPGQGLQFLFEYFSETQRNKGNFPGRFSGRQFSNSRSEMNVSTLELGDSALYLCASRSDSGPYQPQHFGDGTRLSIL.